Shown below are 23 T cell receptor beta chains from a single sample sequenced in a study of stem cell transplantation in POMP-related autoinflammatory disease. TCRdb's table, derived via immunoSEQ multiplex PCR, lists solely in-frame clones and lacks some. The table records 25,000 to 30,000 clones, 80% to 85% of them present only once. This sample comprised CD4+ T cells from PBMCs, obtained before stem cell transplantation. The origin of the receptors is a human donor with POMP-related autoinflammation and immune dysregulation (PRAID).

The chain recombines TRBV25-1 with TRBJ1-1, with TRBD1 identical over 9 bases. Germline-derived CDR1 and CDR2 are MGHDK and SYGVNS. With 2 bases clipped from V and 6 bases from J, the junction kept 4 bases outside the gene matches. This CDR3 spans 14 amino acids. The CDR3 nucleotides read TGTGCCAGCAGTGAACACAGGGGGCAGGCTGAAGCTTTCTTT. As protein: CASSEHRGQAEAFF.

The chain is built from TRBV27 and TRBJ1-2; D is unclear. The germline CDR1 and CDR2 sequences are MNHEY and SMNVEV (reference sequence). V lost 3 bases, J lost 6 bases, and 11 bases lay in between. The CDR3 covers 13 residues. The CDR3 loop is CASSFRGLNGYTF. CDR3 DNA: TGTGCCAGCAGTTTCCGGGGTCTAAATGGCTACACCTTC.

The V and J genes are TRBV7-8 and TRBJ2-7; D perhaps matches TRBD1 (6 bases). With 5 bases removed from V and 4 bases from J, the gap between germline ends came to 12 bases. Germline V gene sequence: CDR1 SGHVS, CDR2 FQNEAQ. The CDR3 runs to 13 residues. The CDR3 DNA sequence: TGTGCCAGCAGCCTCGTAGGGGGATACGAGCAGTACTTC. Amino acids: CASSLVGGYEQYF. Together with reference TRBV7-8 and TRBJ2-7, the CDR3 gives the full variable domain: GAGVSQSPRYKVAKRGQDVALRCDPISGHVSLFWYQQALGQGPEFLTYFQNEAQLDKSGLPSDRFFAERPEGSVSTLKIQRTQQEDSAVYLCASSLVGGYEQYFGPGTRLTVT.

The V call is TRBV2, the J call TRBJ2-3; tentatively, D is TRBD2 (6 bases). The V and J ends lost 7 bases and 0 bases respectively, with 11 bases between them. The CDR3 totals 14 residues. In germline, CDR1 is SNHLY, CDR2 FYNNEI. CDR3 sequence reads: CASNRDLSTDTQYF. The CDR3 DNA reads TGTGCCAGCAACCGGGACTTAAGCACAGATACGCAGTATTTT.

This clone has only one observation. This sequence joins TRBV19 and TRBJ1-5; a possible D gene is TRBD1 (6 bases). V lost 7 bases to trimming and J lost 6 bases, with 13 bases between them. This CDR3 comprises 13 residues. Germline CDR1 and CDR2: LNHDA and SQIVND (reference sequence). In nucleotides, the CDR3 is TGTGCCAGTACTAAACAGGGCGGTCAGCCCCAGCATTTT. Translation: CASTKQGGQPQHF.

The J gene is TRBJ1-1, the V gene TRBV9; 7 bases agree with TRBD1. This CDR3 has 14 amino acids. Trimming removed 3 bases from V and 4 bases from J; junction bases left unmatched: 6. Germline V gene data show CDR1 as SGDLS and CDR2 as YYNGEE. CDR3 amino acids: CASSGSGGLTEAFF. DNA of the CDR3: TGTGCCAGCAGCGGATCAGGGGGACTCACTGAAGCTTTCTTT.

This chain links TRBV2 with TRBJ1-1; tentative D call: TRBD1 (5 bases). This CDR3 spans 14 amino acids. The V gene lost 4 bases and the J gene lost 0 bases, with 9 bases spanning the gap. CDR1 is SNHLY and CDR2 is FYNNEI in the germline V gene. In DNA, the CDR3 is TGTGCCAGCAGTGTAAGGGACCTGAACACTGAAGCTTTCTTT. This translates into CASSVRDLNTEAFF.

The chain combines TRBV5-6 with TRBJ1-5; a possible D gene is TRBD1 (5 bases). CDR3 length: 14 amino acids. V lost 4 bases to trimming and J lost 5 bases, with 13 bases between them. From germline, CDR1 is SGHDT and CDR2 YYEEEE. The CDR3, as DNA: TGTGCCAGCAGCGAGGGACTTTCCCATCAGCCCCAGCATTTT. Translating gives CASSEGLSHQPQHF.

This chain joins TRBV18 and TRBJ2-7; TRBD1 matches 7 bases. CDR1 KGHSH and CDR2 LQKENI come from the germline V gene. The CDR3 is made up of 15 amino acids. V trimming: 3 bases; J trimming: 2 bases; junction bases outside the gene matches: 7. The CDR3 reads CASSPQQGDTYEQYF. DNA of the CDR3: TGTGCCAGCTCACCTCAGCAGGGGGACACCTACGAGCAGTACTTC.

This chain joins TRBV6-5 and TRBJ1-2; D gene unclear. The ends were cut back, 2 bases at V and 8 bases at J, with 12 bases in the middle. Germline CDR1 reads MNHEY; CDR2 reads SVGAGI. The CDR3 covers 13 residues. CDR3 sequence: CASSYPGGRGYTF. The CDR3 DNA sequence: TGTGCCAGCAGTTACCCCGGAGGGCGGGGCTACACCTTC.

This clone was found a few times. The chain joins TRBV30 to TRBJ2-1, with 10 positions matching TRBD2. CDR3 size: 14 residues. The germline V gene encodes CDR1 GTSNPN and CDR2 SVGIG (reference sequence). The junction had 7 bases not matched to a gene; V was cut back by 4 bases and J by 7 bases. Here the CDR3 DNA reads TGTGCCTGGAAAACGGTAGCGGGAGGAAATGAGCAGTTCTTC. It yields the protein CAWKTVAGGNEQFF.

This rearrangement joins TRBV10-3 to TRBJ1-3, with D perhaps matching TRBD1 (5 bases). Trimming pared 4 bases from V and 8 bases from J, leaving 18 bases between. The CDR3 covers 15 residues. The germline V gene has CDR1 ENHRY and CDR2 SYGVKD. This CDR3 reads CAISGMGTHGDTIYF. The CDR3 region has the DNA TGTGCCATCAGTGGGATGGGGACTCACGGGGACACCATATATTTT.

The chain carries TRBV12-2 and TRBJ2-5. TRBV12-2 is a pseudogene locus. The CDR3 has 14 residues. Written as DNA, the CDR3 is TGTGCAAGTCGCTTAGGGGTGGGCCAAGAGACCCAGTACTTC. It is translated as CASRLGVGQETQYF.

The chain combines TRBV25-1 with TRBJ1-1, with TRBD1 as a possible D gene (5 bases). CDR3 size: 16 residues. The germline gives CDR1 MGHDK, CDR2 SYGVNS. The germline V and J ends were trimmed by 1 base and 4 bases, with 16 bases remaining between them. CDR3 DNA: TGTGCCAGCAGTGAATTTGAGGGGCTCGGAGTCACTGAAGCTTTCTTT. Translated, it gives CASSEFEGLGVTEAFF.

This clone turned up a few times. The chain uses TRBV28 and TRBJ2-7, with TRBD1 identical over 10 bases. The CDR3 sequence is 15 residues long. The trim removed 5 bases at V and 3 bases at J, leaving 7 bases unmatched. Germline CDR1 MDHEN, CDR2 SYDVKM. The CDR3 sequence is CASSGAGTGDYEQYF. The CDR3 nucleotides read TGTGCCAGCAGTGGCGCCGGGACAGGGGACTACGAGCAGTACTTC.

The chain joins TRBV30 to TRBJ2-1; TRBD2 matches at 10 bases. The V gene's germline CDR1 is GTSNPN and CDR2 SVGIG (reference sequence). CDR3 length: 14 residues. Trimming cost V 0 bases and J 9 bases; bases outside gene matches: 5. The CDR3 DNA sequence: TGTGCCTGGAGTGTAGCGGGGGGGCTTTTTGAGCAGTTCTTC. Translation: CAWSVAGGLFEQFF.

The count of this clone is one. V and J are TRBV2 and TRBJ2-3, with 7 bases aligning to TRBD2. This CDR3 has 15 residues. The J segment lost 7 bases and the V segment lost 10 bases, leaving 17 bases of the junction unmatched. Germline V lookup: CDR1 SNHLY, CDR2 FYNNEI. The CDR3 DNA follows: TGTGCCAACCTGACGTGCGGGGGACCCCGCTATACGCAGTATTTT. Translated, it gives CANLTCGGPRYTQYF. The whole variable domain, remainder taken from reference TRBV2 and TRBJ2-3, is EPEVTQTPSHQVTQMGQEVILRCVPISNHLYFYWYRQILGQKVEFLVSFYNNEISEKSEIFDDQFSVERPDGSNFTLKIRSTKLEDSAMYFCANLTCGGPRYTQYFGPGTRLTVL.

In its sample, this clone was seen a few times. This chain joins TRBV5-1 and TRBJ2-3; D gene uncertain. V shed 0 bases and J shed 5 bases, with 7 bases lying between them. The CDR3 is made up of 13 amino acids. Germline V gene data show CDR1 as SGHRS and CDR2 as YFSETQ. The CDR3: CASSLGVGDTQYF. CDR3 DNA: TGCGCCAGCAGCTTGGGAGTGGGAGATACGCAGTATTTT.

CDR3 in amino acids: CASSIEAAHSNQPQHF. CDR3 in DNA: TGTGCCAGTAGTATAGAGGCAGCCCATAGCAATCAGCCCCAGCATTTT. This rearrangement joins TRBV19 to TRBJ1-5; D uncertain. Trimming shortened V by 0 bases and J by 0 bases, and 9 bases separated the two germline ends. The CDR3 sequence is 16 residues long. Looked up from germline, CDR1 is LNHDA and CDR2 is SQIVND (reference sequence).

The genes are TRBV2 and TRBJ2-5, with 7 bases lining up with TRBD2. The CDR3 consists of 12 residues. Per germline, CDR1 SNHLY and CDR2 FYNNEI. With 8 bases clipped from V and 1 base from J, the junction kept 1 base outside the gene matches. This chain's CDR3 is CASGRAQETQYF. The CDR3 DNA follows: TGTGCCAGCGGGAGGGCCCAAGAGACCCAGTACTTC.

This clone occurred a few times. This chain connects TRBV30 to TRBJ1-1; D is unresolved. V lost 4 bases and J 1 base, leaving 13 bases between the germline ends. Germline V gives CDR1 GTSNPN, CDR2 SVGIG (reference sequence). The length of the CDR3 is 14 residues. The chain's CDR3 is CAWKVGYWNTEAFF. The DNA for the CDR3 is TGTGCCTGGAAAGTGGGTTACTGGAACACTGAAGCTTTCTTT.

CDR3 sequence reads: CASSVAGASGNTDTQYF. The CDR3 region has the DNA TGTGCCAGCAGCGTAGCGGGCGCTAGCGGGAACACAGATACGCAGTATTTT. V and J are TRBV9 and TRBJ2-3; 9 bases line up with TRBD2. V lost 0 bases, J lost 2 bases, and 7 bases stayed unmatched. The CDR3 consists of 17 residues. CDR1 is SGDLS, CDR2 YYNGEE, per germline.

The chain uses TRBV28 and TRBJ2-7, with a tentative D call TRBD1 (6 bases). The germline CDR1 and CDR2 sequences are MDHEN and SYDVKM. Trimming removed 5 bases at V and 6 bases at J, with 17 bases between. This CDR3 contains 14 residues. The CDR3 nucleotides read TGTGCCAGCAGTACAGGGCAGGCCGTGGGCGAGCAGTACTTC. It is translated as CASSTGQAVGEQYF.